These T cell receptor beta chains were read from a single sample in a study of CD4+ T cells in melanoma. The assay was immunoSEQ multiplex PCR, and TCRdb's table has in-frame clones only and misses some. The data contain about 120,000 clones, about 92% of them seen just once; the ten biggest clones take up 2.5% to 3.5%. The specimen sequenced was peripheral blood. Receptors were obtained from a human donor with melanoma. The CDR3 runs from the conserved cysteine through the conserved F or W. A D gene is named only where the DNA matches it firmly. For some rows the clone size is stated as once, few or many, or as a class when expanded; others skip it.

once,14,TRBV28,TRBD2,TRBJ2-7,TGTGCCAGCAGTGAGCGGGGGGGAGAATACGAGCAGTACTTC,CASSERGGEYEQYF
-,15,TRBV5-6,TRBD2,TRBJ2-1,TGTGCCAGCAGCTTGGCGGCGGGAGGATACAATGAGCAGTTCTTC,CASSLAAGGYNEQFF
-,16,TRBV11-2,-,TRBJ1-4,TGTGCCAGCAGCTTAGGGGTCGCGGGTTCCTATGAAAAACTGTTTTTT,CASSLGVAGSYEKLFF
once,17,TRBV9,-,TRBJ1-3,TGTGCCAGCAGCGTAGAGGGCGGCGGGGGCTCTGGAAACACCATATATTTT,CASSVEGGGGSGNTIYF
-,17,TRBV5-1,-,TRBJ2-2,TGCGCCAGCAGCTTCTCCGACCCAGGGGGAGGCACCGGGGAGCTGTTTTTT,CASSFSDPGGGTGELFF
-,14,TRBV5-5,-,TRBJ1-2,TGTGCCAGCAGCCAGGCGGAGGGGAACTATGGCTACACCTTC,CASSQAEGNYGYTF
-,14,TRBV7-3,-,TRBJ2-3,TGTGCCAGCAGCCACGAAGGGAGATCAGATACGCAGTATTTT,CASSHEGRSDTQYF
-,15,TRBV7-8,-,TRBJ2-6,TGTGCCAGCAGCTCCACCCGAACTAGGGCCAACGTCCTGACTTTC,CASSSTRTRANVLTF
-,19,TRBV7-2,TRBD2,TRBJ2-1,TGTGCCAGCAGCTCTATCGGGACTAGCGGGAGTAGCTCCTACAATGAGCAGTTCTTC,CASSSIGTSGSSSYNEQFF
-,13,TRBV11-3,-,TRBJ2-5,TGTGCCAGCAGCTTGTCGTACCAAGAGACCCAGTACTTC,CASSLSYQETQYF
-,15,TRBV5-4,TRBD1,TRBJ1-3,TGTGCCAGCAGCTTTGACAGGGGGCTAGGAAACACCATATATTTT,CASSFDRGLGNTIYF
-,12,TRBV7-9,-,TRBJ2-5,TGTGCCAGCAGCTCCAGGGGAGAGACCCAGTACTTC,CASSSRGETQYF
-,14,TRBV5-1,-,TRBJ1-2,TGCGCCAGCAGCTTGAGCGGGCCGCGATATGGCTACACCTTC,CASSLSGPRYGYTF
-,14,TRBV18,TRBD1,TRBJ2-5,TGTGCCAGCTCACCGGGACAGGGACAAGAGACCCAGTACTTC,CASSPGQGQETQYF